One T cell receptor beta chain is described in this entry. Antigen: not known. The data stem from a study of T-cell memory formation after mild COVID-19. Looking at the study overall: Largely, TCR clusters stayed within a single donor.

Germline V gives CDR1 MRHNA, CDR2 SNTAGT. V lost 3 bases to trimming and J lost 5 bases, with 13 bases between them. The CDR3 runs 14 residues. The study's findings and limits: Pre-infection memory harbored some responding clones, suggesting cross-reactive memory joined.

With constant-segment primers, 5'RACE yielded cDNA libraries of TCR alpha and TCR beta that carried sample barcodes and UMIs. MiXCR, run by TCRdb on the 5' RACE reads, gives a single entry per CDR3 protein. Of around 310,000 distinct CDR3 sequences in the sample, roughly an eighth are singletons; the top ten hold about 21%. The sequencing input was PBMCs or a T cell subset sorted from them (not recorded which). J is TRBJ1-2 and V is TRBV6-4, with a tentative D call TRBD1 (5 bases). The receptor's source is a man aged 18 to 30 who had mild COVID-19 (a few samples of this study predate the infection). Cell type and time point are not known. The CDR3 protein is CASSDRPGLYGYTF. CDR3 coding DNA: TGTGCCAGCAGTGATCGGCCGGGACTTTATGGCTACACCTTC.